A selection of T cell receptor beta chains follows, all from one sample in a study of T cell changes during pregnancy in multiple sclerosis. Measured with immunoSEQ multiplex PCR; TCRdb has only the in-frame clones, and not every one. The table has tens of thousands of clones, about 92% seen once. The sequenced sample was peripheral blood, obtained in the first trimester of pregnancy. The receptor source for this set is a female donor in good health, enrolled as a control in a pregnancy study. Both conserved end residues are part of each CDR3. D genes are given only for firm matches. Size is stated for part of the rows, as once, few or many counts, or as a class when the clone is expanded.

D	V	J	size	CDR3	DNA
TRBD1	TRBV6-6	TRBJ1-1	-	CASSQPGTGGEAFF	TGTGCCAGCAGTCAACCGGGAACAGGGGGTGAAGCTTTCTTT
-	TRBV7-3	TRBJ1-2	once	CASSPQGDGYTF	TGTGCCAGCAGCCCACAGGGAGACGGCTACACCTTC
-	TRBV5-6	TRBJ2-7	-	CASSSDDMEQYF	TGTGCCAGCAGTTCAGATGATATGGAGCAGTACTTC
TRBD1	TRBV5-1	TRBJ2-2	-	CASRTGTGHTGELFF	TGCGCCAGCAGAACCGGGACAGGGCACACCGGGGAGCTGTTTTTT
-	TRBV1	TRBJ2-4	many	CTSSLPTGGRTKNIQYF	TGCACCAGCAGCCTTCCAACAGGGGGACGGACCAAAAACATTCAGTACTTC
TRBD2	TRBV11-2	TRBJ2-1	-	CASSYREGQGSNEQFF	TGTGCCAGCAGTTACCGGGAGGGCCAAGGTAGTAATGAGCAGTTCTTC
-	TRBV30	TRBJ2-2	-	CAWYRFIGTGELFF	TGTGCCTGGTACAGGTTCATCGGCACCGGGGAGCTGTTTTTT
TRBD1	TRBV28	TRBJ2-7	-	CASSSSRQGVFYEQYF	TGTGCCAGCAGCTCCTCCCGACAGGGAGTTTTCTACGAGCAGTACTTC
TRBD1	TRBV19	TRBJ1-5	-	CASKTGKVFNQPQHF	TGTGCCAGTAAGACAGGGAAGGTATTTAATCAGCCCCAGCATTTT
-	TRBV9	TRBJ2-3	-	CASSVATGRIDTQYF	TGTGCCAGCAGCGTAGCTACGGGGAGGATAGATACGCAGTATTTT
TRBD2	TRBV7-2	TRBJ2-5	-	CASSWAGTSGQETQYF	TGTGCCAGCAGTTGGGCCGGGACTAGCGGCCAAGAGACCCAGTACTTC
TRBD1	TRBV13	TRBJ1-2	-	CASSLKGGTGHRGYGYTF	TGTGCCAGCAGCCTTAAAGGTGGGACAGGGCATCGCGGCTATGGCTACACCTTC
-	TRBV5-1	TRBJ1-1	-	CASSLAGQNTEAFF	TGCGCCAGCAGCTTGGCGGGACAGAACACTGAAGCTTTCTTT
-	TRBV19	TRBJ2-2	-	CASSVLLGANTGELFF	TGTGCCAGTAGCGTCCTTCTGGGCGCGAACACCGGGGAGCTGTTTTTT
-	TRBV6-4	TRBJ1-1	-	CASAVRVGTEAFF	TGTGCCAGCGCAGTACGGGTGGGCACTGAAGCTTTCTTT
TRBD1	TRBV5-5	TRBJ1-2	-	CASSFLQGLGGYTF	TGTGCCAGCAGTTTTTTACAGGGGTTGGGTGGCTACACCTTC
-	TRBV6-1	TRBJ1-2	medium-sized	CASSALLSLISDYGYTF	TGTGCCAGCAGTGCCCTACTAAGTCTCATCTCCGACTATGGCTACACCTTC
TRBD1	TRBV7-9	TRBJ1-2	-	CASSLGDRDGYTF	TGTGCCAGCAGCTTAGGGGACAGGGACGGCTACACCTTC
TRBD2	TRBV19	TRBJ2-1	-	CASRPRGTSGGADEQFF	TGTGCCAGTAGGCCAAGGGGGACTAGCGGGGGGGCGGATGAGCAGTTCTTC
-	TRBV30	TRBJ2-1	-	CAWTGFDEQFF	TGTGCCTGGACAGGGTTCGATGAGCAGTTCTTC
-	TRBV6-4	TRBJ1-5	-	CASSAGTNNQPQHF	TGTGCCAGCAGTGCCGGGACAAACAATCAGCCCCAGCATTTT
TRBD1	TRBV11-3	TRBJ2-1	-	CASSHSGTVNEQFF	TGTGCCAGCAGTCACTCCGGGACAGTAAATGAGCAGTTCTTC
-	TRBV30	TRBJ1-4	-	CAWSVQSGPNEKLFF	TGTGCCTGGAGTGTACAGTCAGGGCCTAATGAAAAACTGTTTTTT
-	TRBV7-9	TRBJ1-1	-	CAAGGGAEAFF	TGTGCGGCGGGCGGTGGGGCTGAAGCTTTCTTT
TRBD1	TRBV4-2	TRBJ1-4	-	CASSQTTGRGEKLFF	TGTGCCAGCAGCCAGACGACAGGGAGAGGGGAAAAACTGTTTTTT
-	TRBV30	TRBJ2-1	-	CAWTLLTNEQFF	TGTGCCTGGACCCTACTAACCAATGAGCAGTTCTTC
-	TRBV7-3	TRBJ2-5	-	CASSLTSSRGETQYF	TGTGCCAGCAGCTTAACTTCCTCGAGAGGAGAGACCCAGTACTTC
-	TRBV11-3	TRBJ1-1	-	CASSLRVGGNTEAFF	TGTGCCAGCAGCTTAAGGGTCGGGGGTAACACTGAAGCTTTCTTT
-	TRBV25-1	TRBJ2-3	-	CASSPGQPTDTQYF	TGTGCCAGTTCCCCGGGACAACCGACAGATACGCAGTATTTT
-	TRBV7-8	TRBJ1-6	-	CASSLASRPGGSYNSPLHF	TGTGCCAGCAGCTTAGCGTCTCGCCCCGGAGGCTCCTATAATTCACCCCTCCACTTT
-	TRBV25-1	TRBJ2-7	-	CASSDFAGGNEQYF	TGTGCCAGCAGTGATTTTGCTGGGGGCAACGAGCAGTACTTC
-	TRBV6-6	TRBJ1-5	-	CASSYNNLRNQPQHF	TGTGCCAGCAGTTACAACAATCTTCGCAATCAGCCCCAGCATTTT
-	TRBV19	TRBJ2-3	few	CATVGGEGFTQYF	TGTGCCACAGTAGGAGGAGAGGGATTTACGCAGTATTTT
TRBD1	TRBV5-4	TRBJ1-1	-	CASSAGQGMNTEAFF	TGTGCCAGCTCCGCGGGACAGGGAATGAACACTGAAGCTTTCTTT
TRBD1	TRBV6-6	TRBJ1-1	-	CASSYHGTETEAFF	TGTGCCAGCAGTTACCATGGGACAGAAACTGAAGCTTTCTTT
TRBD1	TRBV5-4	TRBJ1-2	-	CASSHASGQLYGYTF	TGTGCCAGCAGCCACGCATCGGGACAGCTCTATGGCTACACCTTC
TRBD1	TRBV9	TRBJ1-4	-	CASSVAGGNEKLFF	TGTGCCAGCAGCGTAGCAGGGGGGAATGAAAAACTGTTTTTT
TRBD2	TRBV7-9	TRBJ2-7	-	CASTPGGSSYEQYF	TGTGCCAGCACCCCGGGGGGGAGCTCCTACGAGCAGTACTTC
-	TRBV7-3	TRBJ2-5	-	CASSFGGDVETQYF	TGTGCCAGCAGCTTCGGAGGGGACGTGGAGACCCAGTACTTC
-	TRBV7-2	TRBJ1-5	-	CASSLRLRDQPQHF	TGTGCCAGCAGCTTAAGGTTGAGGGATCAGCCCCAGCATTTT
-	TRBV7-9	TRBJ1-4	-	CASSLMDGMNEKLFF	TGTGCCAGCAGCCTCATGGACGGGATGAATGAAAAACTGTTTTTT
TRBD2	TRBV14	TRBJ2-1	-	CASSQDWASGVRFF	TGTGCCAGCAGCCAAGATTGGGCTAGCGGGGTGCGGTTCTTC
-	TRBV7-3	TRBJ1-2	-	CASSSGALYYGYTF	TGTGCCAGCAGCTCAGGGGCCTTATACTATGGCTACACCTTC
TRBD1	TRBV4-1	TRBJ2-2	-	CASSQGTGGNTGELFF	TGCGCCAGCAGCCAAGGGACAGGCGGGAACACCGGGGAGCTGTTTTTT
-	TRBV7-8	TRBJ1-6	-	CASSPEWNSPLHF	TGTGCCAGCAGCCCTGAGTGGAATTCACCCCTCCACTTT
TRBD1	TRBV7-2	TRBJ1-2	-	CASSLVRDREITGYTF	TGTGCCAGCAGCTTAGTCAGGGACAGGGAGATTACTGGCTACACCTTC
TRBD1	TRBV19	TRBJ1-2	-	CASSPVGGQGGGYTF	TGTGCCAGTAGTCCCGTGGGGGGACAGGGAGGCGGCTACACCTTC
TRBD2	TRBV4-2	TRBJ2-7	-	CASSQAHAGGNEQYF	TGTGCCAGCAGCCAAGCCCACGCGGGGGGGAACGAGCAGTACTTC
TRBD1	TRBV10-2	TRBJ2-1	-	CASRDRDPYNEQFF	TGCGCCAGCAGAGACAGGGATCCCTACAATGAGCAGTTCTTC
TRBD1	TRBV27	TRBJ2-5	few	CASSLSFARGLQETQYF	TGTGCCAGCAGTTTATCCTTTGCGAGGGGGCTACAAGAGACCCAGTACTTC
-	TRBV5-1	TRBJ1-2	few	CASSLGLPSGGFGYGYTF	TGCGCCAGCAGCTTGGGCCTACCCTCGGGAGGGTTTGGCTATGGCTACACCTTC
TRBD1	TRBV28	TRBJ2-6	-	CASRRVGTGGGANVLTF	TGTGCCAGCAGGAGGGTGGGGACAGGCGGCGGGGCCAACGTCCTGACTTTC
TRBD1	TRBV11-2	TRBJ1-6	-	CASSLGGTEYSPLHF	TGTGCCAGCAGCTTAGGGGGGACAGAGTATTCACCCCTCCACTTT
-	TRBV2	TRBJ1-1	once	CASSEPNQGMNTEAFF	TGTGCCAGCAGTGAACCCAACCAGGGTATGAACACTGAAGCTTTCTTT
-	TRBV2	TRBJ2-7	-	CASSDRSEQYF	TGTGCCAGCAGCGACAGGAGCGAGCAGTACTTC
TRBD1	TRBV29-1	TRBJ1-1	-	CSVEDLSRGRKTEAFF	TGCAGCGTTGAAGACCTCAGTAGGGGGCGGAAGACTGAAGCTTTCTTT
-	TRBV4-1	TRBJ1-1	-	CASSLGQNTEAFF	TGCGCCAGCAGCCTCGGACAGAACACTGAAGCTTTCTTT